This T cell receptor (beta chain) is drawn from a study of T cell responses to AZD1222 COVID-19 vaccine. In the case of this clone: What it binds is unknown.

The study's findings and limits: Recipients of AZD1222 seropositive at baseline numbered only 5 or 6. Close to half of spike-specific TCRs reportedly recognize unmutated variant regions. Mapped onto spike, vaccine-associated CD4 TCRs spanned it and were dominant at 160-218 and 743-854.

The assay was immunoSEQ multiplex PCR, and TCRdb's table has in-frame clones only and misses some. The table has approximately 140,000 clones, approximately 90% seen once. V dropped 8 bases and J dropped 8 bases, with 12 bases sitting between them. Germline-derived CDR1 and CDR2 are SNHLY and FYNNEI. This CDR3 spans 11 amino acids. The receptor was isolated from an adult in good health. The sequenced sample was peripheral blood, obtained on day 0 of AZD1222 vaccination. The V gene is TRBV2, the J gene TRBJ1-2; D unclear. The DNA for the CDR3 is TGTGCCAGCTCCACCTGGCAGGGCTACACCTTC. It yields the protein CASSTWQGYTF.